This passage covers 19 T cell receptor beta chains from one sample sequenced in a study of identical twins. One entry per CDR3 protein, called by TCRdb with MiXCR from the 5' RACE reads. The data show around 670,000 distinct CDR3 sequences, 5.5% to 7.5% seen once. Sequencing was carried out using naive T cells sorted from blood. The receptors come from a man aged 18 to 29 in good health.

This clonotype has only a few counts. The J gene is TRBJ2-2, the V gene TRBV9; TRBD2 aligns across 8 bases. The ends lost 4 bases at V and 8 bases at J; junction bases unmatched: 10. The CDR3 spans 15 residues. The V gene's germline CDR1 is SGDLS and CDR2 YYNGEE. This CDR3 is CASSQDPGGLGELFF. For the CDR3, the DNA is TGTGCCAGCAGCCAAGACCCGGGAGGGCTTGGGGAGCTGTTTTTT.

The sample holds many counts of this clonotype. The gene calls are TRBV9 and TRBJ2-3; 9 bases align to TRBD1. From germline, CDR1 is SGDLS and CDR2 YYNGEE. Trimming removed 0 bases from V and 3 bases from J; junction bases left unmatched: 11. The CDR3 runs to 18 residues. The DNA for the CDR3 is TGTGCCAGCAGCGTAGCGCCCTTTAGGACAGGGGAAACAGATACGCAGTATTTT. It codes for CASSVAPFRTGETDTQYF.

This clonotype was counted at least ten times. This sequence joins TRBV6-5 and TRBJ2-2; D gene unclear. CDR1 and CDR2 (germline): MNHEY, SVGAGI. Deletions cut 0 bases from V and 4 bases from J, with 9 bases between. The CDR3 loop spans 15 amino acids. The CDR3 DNA follows: TGTGCCAGCAGTTACTCGGGGTACAGCACCGGGGAGCTGTTTTTT. It codes for CASSYSGYSTGELFF.

The table lists this clonotype with many counts. V is TRBV12-3 or TRBV12-4 and J is TRBJ2-5, with D hard to call. V lost 1 base, J lost 1 base, and 7 bases lay in between. This CDR3 comprises 14 residues. CDR3 sequence (DNA): TGTGCCAGCAGTTTAGGTGGAGTCCAAGAGACCCAGTACTTC. It specifies CASSLGGVQETQYF.

This clonotype was recorded many times. The chain joins TRBV10-1 to TRBJ2-5, with D tentatively TRBD2 (5 bases). Germline V lookup: CDR1 WNHNN, CDR2 SYGVQD (reference sequence). Trimming removed 8 bases from V and 5 bases from J, with 15 bases in between. The CDR3 length is 13 residues. The CDR3 protein is CASGGGSQETQYF. As DNA, the CDR3 is TGCGCCAGCGGCGGAGGATCCCAGGAGACCCAGTACTTC.

The chain carries TRBV5-1 and TRBJ2-5; TRBD1 matches 11 bases. Germline CDR1 is SGHRS and CDR2 is YFSETQ. V shed 4 bases, J shed 2 bases, and the junction held 4 bases outside the gene matches. This CDR3 spans 15 amino acids. CDR3 sequence: CASSPDRGHQETQYF. For the CDR3, the DNA is TGCGCCAGCAGCCCGGACAGGGGGCATCAAGAGACCCAGTACTTC.

This clonotype was observed many times. The V call is TRBV5-1, the J call TRBJ2-1, with D perhaps matching TRBD1 or TRBD2 (6 bases each). CDR3 length: 14 residues. CDR1 and CDR2 from the germline V gene are SGHRS and YFSETQ. V gave up 2 bases and J gave up 7 bases, with 13 bases separating them. DNA for the CDR3: TGCGCCAGCAGCTTCGTGGCGGGACAAAATGAGCAGTTCTTC. Translation: CASSFVAGQNEQFF.

A few counts support this clonotype. The chain has TRBV5-6 and TRBJ2-1; D may correspond to TRBD1 or TRBD2 (5 bases each). Trimming cost V 4 bases and J 8 bases, with 22 bases left between them. CDR1 SGHDT and CDR2 YYEEEE come from the germline V gene. The CDR3 is made up of 16 amino acids. CDR3 region: CASSRTSGRLLDEQFF. The CDR3 bases are TGTGCCAGCAGCCGGACCTCGGGACGCCTACTGGATGAGCAGTTCTTC.

The chain recombines TRBV7-8 with TRBJ2-3, with unresolved D. This CDR3 region has 17 residues. Germline V gene lookup returns CDR1 SGHVS and CDR2 FQNEAQ. The V end was cut by 5 bases, the J end by 2 bases, with 20 bases between. The CDR3, as DNA: TGTGCCAGCAGCCCAAAAGGAAGATTGGCTATCACAGATACGCAGTATTTT. Translated: CASSPKGRLAITDTQYF.

This clonotype was detected many times. This chain links TRBV10-3 with TRBJ1-5, with 11 bases identical to TRBD1. From germline, CDR1 is ENHRY and CDR2 SYGVKD. This CDR3 is built from 15 residues. The junction had 4 bases not matched to a gene; V was cut back by 8 bases and J by 1 base. CDR3: CAIGRDRGSNQPQHF. The CDR3 DNA reads TGTGCCATCGGCCGGGACAGGGGGAGCAATCAGCCCCAGCATTTT.

This clonotype was found a few times. V is TRBV25-1 and J is TRBJ2-5; TRBD2 matches 7 bases. Germline V gene lookup returns CDR1 MGHDK and CDR2 SYGVNS. The CDR3 has 13 amino acids. The junction had 10 bases not matched to a gene; V was cut back by 8 bases and J by 7 bases. The CDR3 nucleotides are TGTGCCAGCTCCCAGGGCGGGAGCGGGACCCAGTACTTC. Protein sequence: CASSQGGSGTQYF.

V gene TRBV9 combines with J gene TRBJ1-3; D may be TRBD1 (5 bases). V dropped 0 bases and J dropped 4 bases, with 14 bases sitting between them. The CDR3 has 16 residues. CDR1 is SGDLS and CDR2 is YYNGEE in the germline V gene. The DNA of the CDR3 is TGTGCCAGCAGCGTAGAGGGGCAGGGTTGGGGAAACACCATATATTTT. It codes for CASSVEGQGWGNTIYF. The entire variable domain, with the rest obtained from reference TRBV9 and TRBJ1-3, is as follows: DSGVTQTPKHLITATGQRVTLRCSPRSGDLSVYWYQQSLDQGLQFLIQYYNGEERAKGNILERFSAQQFPDLHSELNLSSLELGDSALYFCASSVEGQGWGNTIYFGEGSWLTVV.

This clonotype has only a few counts. A much larger clonotype is one base distant, so this may be a read error. The chain uses TRBV5-1 and TRBJ2-3; the D is unclear. The CDR3 is made up of 14 amino acids. The V and J ends lost 0 bases and 2 bases respectively, with 7 bases between them. In germline, CDR1 is SGHRS, CDR2 YFSETQ. This CDR3 reads CASSLAQTTDTQYF. For the CDR3, the DNA is TGCGCCAGCAGCTTGGCCCAGACCACAGATACGCAGTATTTT. Together with reference TRBV5-1 and TRBJ2-3, the CDR3 gives the full variable domain: KAGVTQTPRYLIKTRGQQVTLSCSPISGHRSVSWYQQTPGQGLQFLFEYFSETQRNKGNFPGRFSGRQFSNSRSEMNVSTLELGDSALYLCASSLAQTTDTQYFGPGTRLTVL.

This clonotype occurred a few times. The chain has TRBV5-6 and TRBJ1-1; D might be TRBD1 (6 bases). This CDR3 region has 15 residues. CDR1 is SGHDT and CDR2 is YYEEEE in the germline V gene. Trimming removed 4 bases at V and 1 base at J, with 14 bases between. The CDR3 loop reads CASSPAGGGNTEAFF. CDR3 bases: TGTGCCAGCAGCCCGGCCGGGGGCGGGAACACTGAAGCTTTCTTT.

This clonotype has only a few counts. The chain combines TRBV7-8 with TRBJ2-1, with D possibly called TRBD1 or TRBD2 (5 bases each). Germline V CDR1 and CDR2: SGHVS, FQNEAQ. V lost 7 bases, J lost 1 base, and 17 bases lay in between. This CDR3 has 16 residues. CDR3 amino acids: CASTLRGRVSYNEQFF. The CDR3 nucleotides are TGTGCCAGCACCCTTCGGGGCAGGGTATCCTACAATGAGCAGTTCTTC. Complete variable domain (other parts from reference TRBV7-8 and TRBJ2-1): GAGVSQSPRYKVAKRGQDVALRCDPISGHVSLFWYQQALGQGPEFLTYFQNEAQLDKSGLPSDRFFAERPEGSVSTLKIQRTQQEDSAVYLCASTLRGRVSYNEQFFGPGTRLTVL.

This clonotype was detected ten times or more. The V gene is TRBV5-1, the J gene TRBJ2-5; the D is unclear. The CDR3 is 14 residues long. Germline V gives CDR1 SGHRS, CDR2 YFSETQ. Trimming pared 2 bases from V and 2 bases from J, leaving 10 bases between. The CDR3 here is CASSLGALQETQYF. The CDR3 nucleotides are TGCGCCAGCAGCTTAGGAGCCTTACAAGAGACCCAGTACTTC.

There are a few counts of this clonotype. The chain has TRBV29-1 and TRBJ2-1, with 11 bases fitting TRBD1. The CDR3 totals 12 residues. J gave up 6 bases and V 6 bases, and 1 base lay outside the gene matches. Looked up from germline, CDR1 is SQVTM and CDR2 is ANQGSEA. CDR3 amino acids: CSVGQGVNEQFF. The CDR3 DNA reads TGCAGCGTGGGACAGGGGGTCAATGAGCAGTTCTTC.

The J gene is TRBJ2-1, the V gene TRBV29-1; TRBD2 agrees at 8 bases. The CDR3 has 15 residues. V lost 6 bases and J lost 4; bases outside the gene matches: 11. Germline CDR1 SQVTM, CDR2 ANQGSEA. CDR3 sequence (DNA): TGCAGCGTACCCTTGACTAGCGCTGGGTACAATGAGCAGTTCTTC. This sequence encodes CSVPLTSAGYNEQFF.

V is TRBV4-2 and J is TRBJ2-7, with D possibly TRBD2 on 6 matching bases. Trimming pared 4 bases from V and 3 bases from J, leaving 19 bases between. The CDR3 has 16 residues. The V gene's germline CDR1 is LGHNA and CDR2 YNFKEQ. DNA for the CDR3: TGTGCCAGCAGCCCAACAGCCCGGGACTTGTTCTACGAGCAGTACGTC. The encoded protein is CASSPTARDLFYEQYV.